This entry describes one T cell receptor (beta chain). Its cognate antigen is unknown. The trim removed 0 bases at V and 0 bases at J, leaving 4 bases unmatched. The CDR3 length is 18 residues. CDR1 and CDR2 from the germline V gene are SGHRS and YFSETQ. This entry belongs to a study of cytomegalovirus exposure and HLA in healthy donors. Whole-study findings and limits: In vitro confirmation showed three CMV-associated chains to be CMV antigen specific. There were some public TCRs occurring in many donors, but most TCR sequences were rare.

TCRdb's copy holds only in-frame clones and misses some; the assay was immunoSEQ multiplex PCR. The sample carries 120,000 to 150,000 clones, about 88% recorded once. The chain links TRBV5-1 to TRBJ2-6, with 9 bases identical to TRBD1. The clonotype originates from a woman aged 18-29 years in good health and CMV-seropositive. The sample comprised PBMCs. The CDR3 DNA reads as TGCGCCAGCAGCTTGGTTACAGGGGGCAGCTCTGGGGCCAACGTCCTGACTTTC. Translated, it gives CASSLVTGGSSGANVLTF.